Below, 5 T cell receptor beta chains from the same sample are listed, as sequenced in a study of shared clonotypes between healthy human individuals. The data were produced by immunoSEQ multiplex PCR, yet TCRdb's version contains in-frame clones alone and is incomplete. The sample shows approximately 2.5 million clones, just over 90% of them seen only once. Sequencing input: naive CD4+ T cells sorted from blood. Subset noted: CD45RA+ positively selected. The receptors come from a man aged 18-30 years in good health.

This chain links TRBV30 with TRBJ1-5; the D gene is possibly TRBD1 (5 bases). Looked up from germline, CDR1 is GTSNPN and CDR2 is SVGIG (reference sequence). This CDR3 contains 13 residues. Trimming cost V 8 bases and J 4 bases, with 15 bases left between them. CDR3 in DNA: TGTGCCCACGCCCAGGGAATGAATCAGCCCCAGCATTTT. Translation gives CAHAQGMNQPQHF. Complete variable domain (other parts from reference TRBV30 and TRBJ1-5): SQTIHQWPATLVQPVGSPLSLECTVEGTSNPNLYWYRQAAGRGLQLLFYSVGIGQISSEVPQNLSASRPQDRQFILSSKKLLLSDSGFYLCAHAQGMNQPQHFGDGTRLSIL.

V gene TRBV7-3 combines with J gene TRBJ1-3; D gene uncertain. The V gene's germline CDR1 is SGHTA and CDR2 FQGTGA. Deletions cut 7 bases from V and 1 base from J, with 11 bases between. CDR3 size: 14 residues. The CDR3 loop is CASTGKQSGNTIYF. The CDR3 region has the DNA TGTGCCAGCACTGGAAAGCAGTCTGGAAACACCATATATTTT.

The V call is TRBV5-1, the J call TRBJ1-6, with 10 bases identical to TRBD1. The ends lost 7 bases at V and 9 bases at J; junction bases unmatched: 10. Germline CDR1 reads SGHRS; CDR2 reads YFSETQ. The CDR3 spans 15 residues. The CDR3 loop reads CASAPIDRGPSPLHF. The CDR3 DNA reads TGCGCCAGCGCACCAATCGACAGGGGGCCTTCACCCCTCCACTTT.

This rearrangement joins TRBV2 to TRBJ1-2; 7 bases match TRBD1. V was pared by 6 bases and J by 7 bases, with 5 bases of the junction left unmatched. This CDR3 has 12 residues. CDR1 is SNHLY, CDR2 FYNNEI, per germline. The CDR3 coding sequence is TGTGCCAGCAGACCGACAGGGCCTGGCTACACCTTC. It is translated as CASRPTGPGYTF.

The V and J genes are TRBV4-2 and TRBJ2-7, with 11 positions matching TRBD2. Germline CDR1 LGHNA, CDR2 YNFKEQ. This CDR3 region has 17 residues. The V segment lost 1 base and the J segment 2 bases; nucleotides outside the gene matches: 7. CDR3 protein: CASSQVLAGATTYEQYF. CDR3 nucleotide sequence: TGTGCCAGCAGCCAAGTACTAGCGGGGGCTACAACCTACGAGCAGTACTTC.